This record concerns one T cell receptor beta chain sequence. Its antigen is unknown. Expressed TCRB transcripts were sequenced because the isolated RNA had all been reverse transcribed beforehand. The assay was immunoSEQ multiplex PCR, and TCRdb's table has in-frame clones only and misses some. The top ten clones hold about 0.02% of a sample with under 300,000 clones, more than 11% of them seen once. The source of the sample is a study of beta chain features in type 1 diabetes. Across the whole study: The patients were much like the healthy donors in age, gender and cell yields.

Study observations and caveats: When VDJ junctions were examined, type 1 diabetes patients showed fewer insertions and more deletions. Among all four CD4+ subsets, Type 1 diabetes patients had TCRB CDR3s that were moderately but significantly shorter.

Unmatched junction bases numbered 6, after V lost 3 bases and J lost 7 bases. The germline gives CDR1 SGHRS, CDR2 YFSETQ. CDR3 length: 14 residues. V is TRBV5-1 and J is TRBJ1-2; TRBD1 matches at 10 bases. The sequencing sample was made of naive CD4+ T cells from blood. The sequence was collected from a man in his thirties or forties with type 1 diabetes. CDR3 sequence (DNA): TGCGCCAGCAGCTCCGGGGACAGGGGTTCTGGCTACACCTTC. As protein: CASSSGDRGSGYTF.